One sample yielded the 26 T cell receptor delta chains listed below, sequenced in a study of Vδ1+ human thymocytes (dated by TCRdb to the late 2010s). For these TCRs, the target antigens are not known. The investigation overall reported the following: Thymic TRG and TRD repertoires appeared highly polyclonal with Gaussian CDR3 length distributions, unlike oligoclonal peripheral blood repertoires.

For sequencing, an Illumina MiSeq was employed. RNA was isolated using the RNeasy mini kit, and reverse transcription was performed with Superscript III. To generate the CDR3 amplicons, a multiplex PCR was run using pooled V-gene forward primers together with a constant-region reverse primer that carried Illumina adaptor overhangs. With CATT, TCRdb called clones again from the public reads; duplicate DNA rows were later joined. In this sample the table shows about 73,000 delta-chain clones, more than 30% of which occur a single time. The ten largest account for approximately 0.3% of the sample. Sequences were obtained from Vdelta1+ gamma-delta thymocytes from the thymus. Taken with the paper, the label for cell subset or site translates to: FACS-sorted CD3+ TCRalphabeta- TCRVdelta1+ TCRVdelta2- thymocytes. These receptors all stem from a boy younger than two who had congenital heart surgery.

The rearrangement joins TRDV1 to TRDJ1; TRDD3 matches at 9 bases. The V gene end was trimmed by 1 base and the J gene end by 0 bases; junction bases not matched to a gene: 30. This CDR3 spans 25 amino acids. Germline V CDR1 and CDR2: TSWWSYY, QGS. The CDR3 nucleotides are TGTGCTCTTGGGGAACCAGACTGGTCCTATCCCGCGGGTTACTGGGGGAGACAGAACACCGATAAACTCATCTTT. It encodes CALGEPDWSYPAGYWGRQNTDKLIF.

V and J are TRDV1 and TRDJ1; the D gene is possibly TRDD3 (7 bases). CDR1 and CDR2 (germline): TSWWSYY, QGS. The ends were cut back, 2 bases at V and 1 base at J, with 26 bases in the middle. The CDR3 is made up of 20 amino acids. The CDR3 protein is CALGETILLLYWGSTDKLIF. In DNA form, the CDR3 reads TGTGCTCTTGGGGAAACTATCCTCCTACTGTACTGGGGATCCACCGATAAACTCATCTTT.

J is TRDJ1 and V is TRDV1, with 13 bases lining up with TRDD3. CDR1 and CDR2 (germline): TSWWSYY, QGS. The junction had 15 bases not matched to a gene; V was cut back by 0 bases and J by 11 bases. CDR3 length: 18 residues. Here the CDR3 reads CALGELGTSTGGYGRLIF. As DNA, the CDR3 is TGTGCTCTTGGGGAACTAGGTACAAGTACTGGGGGATACGGTCGGCTCATCTTT.

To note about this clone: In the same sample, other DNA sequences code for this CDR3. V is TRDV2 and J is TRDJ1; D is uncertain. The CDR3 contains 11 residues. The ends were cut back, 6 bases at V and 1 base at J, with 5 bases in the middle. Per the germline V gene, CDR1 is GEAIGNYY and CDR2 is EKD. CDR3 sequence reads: CACSGTDKLIF. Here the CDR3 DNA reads TGTGCCTGTTCTGGCACCGATAAACTCATCTTT.

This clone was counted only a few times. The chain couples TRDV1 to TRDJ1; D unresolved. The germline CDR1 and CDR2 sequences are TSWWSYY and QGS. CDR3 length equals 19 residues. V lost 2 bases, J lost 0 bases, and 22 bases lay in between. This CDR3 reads CALGEEDTSPDRDTDKLIF. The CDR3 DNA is TGTGCTCTTGGGGAAGAGGACACTTCGCCTGATAGGGACACCGATAAACTCATCTTT.

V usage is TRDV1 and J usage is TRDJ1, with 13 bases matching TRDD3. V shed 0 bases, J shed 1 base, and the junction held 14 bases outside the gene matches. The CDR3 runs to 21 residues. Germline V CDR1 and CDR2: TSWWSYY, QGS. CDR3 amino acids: CALGELGLSYWGIRFTDKLIF. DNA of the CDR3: TGTGCTCTTGGGGAACTAGGACTTTCCTACTGGGGGATACGTTTCACCGATAAACTCATCTTT.

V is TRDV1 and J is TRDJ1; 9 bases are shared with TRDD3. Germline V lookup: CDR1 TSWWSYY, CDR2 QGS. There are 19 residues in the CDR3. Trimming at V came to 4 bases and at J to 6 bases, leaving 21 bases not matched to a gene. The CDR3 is CALGASRPSIRLGDHKLIF. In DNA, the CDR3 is TGTGCTCTTGGGGCTTCCAGACCGTCTATCCGTCTGGGGGATCATAAACTCATCTTT.

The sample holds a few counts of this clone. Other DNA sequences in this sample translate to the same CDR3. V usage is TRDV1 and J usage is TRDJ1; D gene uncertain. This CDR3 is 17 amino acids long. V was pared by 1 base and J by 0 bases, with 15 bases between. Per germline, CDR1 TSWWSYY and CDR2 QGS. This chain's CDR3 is CALGEPLPPPYTDKLIF. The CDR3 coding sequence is TGTGCTCTTGGGGAACCACTGCCCCCGCCCTACACCGATAAACTCATCTTT.

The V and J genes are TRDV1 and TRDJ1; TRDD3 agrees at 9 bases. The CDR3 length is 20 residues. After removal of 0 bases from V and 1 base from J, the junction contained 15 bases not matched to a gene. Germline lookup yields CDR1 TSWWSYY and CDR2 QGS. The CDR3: CALGELTSTGGPKITDKLIF. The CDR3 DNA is TGTGCTCTTGGGGAACTTACCTCTACTGGGGGACCGAAGATCACCGATAAACTCATCTTT.

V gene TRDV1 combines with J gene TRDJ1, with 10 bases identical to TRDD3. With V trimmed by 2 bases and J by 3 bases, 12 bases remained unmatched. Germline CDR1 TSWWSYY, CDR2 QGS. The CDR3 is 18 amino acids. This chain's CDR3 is CALGEVGGYGDSPDKLIF. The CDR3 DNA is TGTGCTCTTGGGGAAGTAGGGGGATACGGTGATTCGCCCGATAAACTCATCTTT.

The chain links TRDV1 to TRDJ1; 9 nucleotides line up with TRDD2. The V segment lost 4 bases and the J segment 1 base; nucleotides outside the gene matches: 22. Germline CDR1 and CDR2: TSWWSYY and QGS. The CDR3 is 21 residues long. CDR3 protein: CALGGSFLRLAGKFFTDKLIF. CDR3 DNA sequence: TGTGCTCTTGGGGGATCCTTCCTACGGCTGGCTGGGAAGTTTTTCACCGATAAACTCATCTTT.

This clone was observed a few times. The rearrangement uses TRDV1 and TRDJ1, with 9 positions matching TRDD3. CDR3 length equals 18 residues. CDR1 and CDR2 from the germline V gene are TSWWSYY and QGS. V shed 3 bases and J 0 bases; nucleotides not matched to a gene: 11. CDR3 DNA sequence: TGTGCTCTTGGGGATAGAAGGATACTGGGGGAGTACACCGATAAACTCATCTTT. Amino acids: CALGDRRILGEYTDKLIF.

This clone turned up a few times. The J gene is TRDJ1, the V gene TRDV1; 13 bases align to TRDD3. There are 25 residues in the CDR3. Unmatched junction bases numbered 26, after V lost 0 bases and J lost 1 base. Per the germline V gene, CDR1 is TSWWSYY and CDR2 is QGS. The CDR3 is CALGELPPGFYWGIREGPSTDKLIF. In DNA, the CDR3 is TGTGCTCTTGGGGAACTTCCACCTGGCTTTTACTGGGGGATACGTGAGGGGCCCAGCACCGATAAACTCATCTTT.

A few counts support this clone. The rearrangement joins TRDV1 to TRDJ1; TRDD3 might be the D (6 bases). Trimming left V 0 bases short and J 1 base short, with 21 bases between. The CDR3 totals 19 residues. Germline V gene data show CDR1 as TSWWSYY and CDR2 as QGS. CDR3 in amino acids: CALGELTVPGLGSTDKLIF. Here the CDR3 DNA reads TGTGCTCTTGGGGAACTCACAGTCCCTGGCCTGGGGAGCACCGATAAACTCATCTTT.

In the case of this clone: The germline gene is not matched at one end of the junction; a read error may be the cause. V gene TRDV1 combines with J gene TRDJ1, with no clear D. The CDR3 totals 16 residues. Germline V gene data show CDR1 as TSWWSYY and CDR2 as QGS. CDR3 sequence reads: CALGKLPGADHDKLIF. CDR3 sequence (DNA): TGTGCTCTTGGGAAACTGCCTGGTGCCGACCATGATAAACTCATCTTT.

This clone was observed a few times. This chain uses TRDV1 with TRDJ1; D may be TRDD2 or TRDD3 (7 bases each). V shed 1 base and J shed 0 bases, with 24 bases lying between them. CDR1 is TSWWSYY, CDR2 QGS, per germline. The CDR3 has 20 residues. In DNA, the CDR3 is TGTGCTCTTGGGGAACGGCCTTCCTTTCGTACTGGGGAGTACACCGATAAACTCATCTTT. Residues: CALGERPSFRTGEYTDKLIF.

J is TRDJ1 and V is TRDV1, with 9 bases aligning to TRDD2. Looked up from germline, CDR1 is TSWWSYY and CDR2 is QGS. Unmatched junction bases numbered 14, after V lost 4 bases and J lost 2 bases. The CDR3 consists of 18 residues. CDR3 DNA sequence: TGTGCTCTTGGGGTCATTGGCCTTCCTACGGGGGTGACCGATAAACTCATCTTT. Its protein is CALGVIGLPTGVTDKLIF.

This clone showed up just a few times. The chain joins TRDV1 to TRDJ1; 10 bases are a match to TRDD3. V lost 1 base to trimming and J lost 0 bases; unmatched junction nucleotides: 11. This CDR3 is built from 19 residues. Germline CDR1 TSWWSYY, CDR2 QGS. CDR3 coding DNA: TGTGCTCTTGGGGAACCCTCCCCGTACTGGGGGATGTACACCGATAAACTCATCTTT. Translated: CALGEPSPYWGMYTDKLIF.

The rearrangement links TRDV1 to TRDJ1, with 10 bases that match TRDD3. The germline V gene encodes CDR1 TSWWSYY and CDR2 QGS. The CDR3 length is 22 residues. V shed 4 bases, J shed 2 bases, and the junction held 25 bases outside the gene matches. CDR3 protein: CALGARFLLGRGIRFNTDKLIF. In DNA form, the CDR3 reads TGTGCTCTTGGGGCACGCTTCCTACTCGGGAGGGGGATACGCTTCAATACCGATAAACTCATCTTT.

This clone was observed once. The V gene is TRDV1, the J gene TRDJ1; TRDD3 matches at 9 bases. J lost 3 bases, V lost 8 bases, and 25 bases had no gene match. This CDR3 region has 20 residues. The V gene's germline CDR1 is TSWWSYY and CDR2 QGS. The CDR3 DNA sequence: TGTGCTCTTTCCGAGGGTCGGGGGATACTCAGGGTCACCAAGGCCGATAAACTCATCTTT. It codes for CALSEGRGILRVTKADKLIF.

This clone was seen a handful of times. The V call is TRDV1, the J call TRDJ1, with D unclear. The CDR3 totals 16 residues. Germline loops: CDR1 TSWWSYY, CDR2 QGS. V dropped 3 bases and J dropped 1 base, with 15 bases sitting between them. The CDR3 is CALGERDSPTTDKLIF. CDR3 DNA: TGTGCTCTTGGGGAGCGAGATTCCCCCACCACCGATAAACTCATCTTT.

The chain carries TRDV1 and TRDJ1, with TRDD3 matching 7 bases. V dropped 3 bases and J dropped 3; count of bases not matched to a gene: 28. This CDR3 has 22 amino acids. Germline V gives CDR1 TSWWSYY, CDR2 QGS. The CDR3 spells CALGDRTLPTMGDGRGADKLIF. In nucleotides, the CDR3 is TGTGCTCTTGGGGACCGAACTCTTCCCACGATGGGGGACGGCCGGGGAGCCGATAAACTCATCTTT.

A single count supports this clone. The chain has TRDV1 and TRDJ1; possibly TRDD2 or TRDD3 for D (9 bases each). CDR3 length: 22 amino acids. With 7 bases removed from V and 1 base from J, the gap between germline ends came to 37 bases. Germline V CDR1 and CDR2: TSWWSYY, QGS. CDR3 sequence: CALESPRPSYVWGIESTDKLIF. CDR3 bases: TGTGCTCTTGAGAGCCCTCGGCCTTCCTACGTCTGGGGGATTGAATCCACCGATAAACTCATCTTT.

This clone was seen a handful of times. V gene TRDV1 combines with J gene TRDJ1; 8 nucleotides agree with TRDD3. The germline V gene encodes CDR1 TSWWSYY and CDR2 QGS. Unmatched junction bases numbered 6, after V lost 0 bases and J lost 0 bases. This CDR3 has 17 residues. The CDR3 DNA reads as TGTGCTCTTGGGGAACTGGTACTGGGGGGGTACACCGATAAACTCATCTTT. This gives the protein CALGELVLGGYTDKLIF.

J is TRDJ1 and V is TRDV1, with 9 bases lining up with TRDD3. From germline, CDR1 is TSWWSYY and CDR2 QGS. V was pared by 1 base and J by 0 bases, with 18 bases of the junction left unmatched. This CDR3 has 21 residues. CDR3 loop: CALGEPSDSSTGGEYTDKLIF. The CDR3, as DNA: TGTGCTCTTGGGGAACCATCAGACTCCTCTACTGGGGGAGAGTACACCGATAAACTCATCTTT.

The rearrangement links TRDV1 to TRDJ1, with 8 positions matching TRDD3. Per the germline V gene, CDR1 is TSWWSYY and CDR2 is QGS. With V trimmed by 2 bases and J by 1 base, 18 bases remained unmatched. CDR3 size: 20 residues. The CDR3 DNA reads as TGTGCTCTTGGGGAAGTCTCCCACGTCCGACTACTGGGGGCCACCGATAAACTCATCTTT. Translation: CALGEVSHVRLLGATDKLIF.